These T cell receptor beta chains were read from a single sample in a study of shared clonotypes between healthy human individuals. Sequencing used immunoSEQ multiplex PCR; TCRdb keeps in-frame clones, though not all of them. The sample carries roughly 520,000 clones, around 95% recorded once. The sample was naive CD4+ T cells sorted from blood. The origin of the receptors is a woman aged 25 to 39 in good health. Each CDR3 is given with its conserved first and last residue. The order of the fields is V gene, D gene, J gene, clone size, CDR3 length, CDR3 DNA, CDR3 protein. The D gene is left open where the match is weak. Expanded clones get a size class; other rows say once, few or many, or leave the size out.

V: TRBV25-1; D: .; J: TRBJ1-4; size: .; length: 13; DNA: TGTGCCAGCAAACACCCCTTCAGGGAAAAACTGTTTTTT; CDR3: CASKHPFREKLFF
V: TRBV5-1; D: .; J: TRBJ2-7; size: .; length: 12; DNA: TGCGCCAGCAGTTACGGACCTGGGGAGCAGTACTTC; CDR3: CASSYGPGEQYF
V: TRBV29-1; D: .; J: TRBJ2-1; size: once; length: 13; DNA: TGCAGCGTTGTAAAGGGGGGCTACAATGAGCAGTTCTTC; CDR3: CSVVKGGYNEQFF
V: TRBV27; D: .; J: TRBJ2-5; size: .; length: 12; DNA: TGTGCCAGCAGAGACAGACAAGAGACCCAGTACTTC; CDR3: CASRDRQETQYF
V: TRBV7-9; D: .; J: TRBJ1-1; size: .; length: 16; DNA: TGTGCCAGCAGCTTAGATCGGGGGGTCAAGAACACTGAAGCTTTCTTT; CDR3: CASSLDRGVKNTEAFF
V: TRBV2; D: .; J: TRBJ1-2; size: .; length: 12; DNA: TGTGCCAGCAGTGAAGCTAACTATGGCTACACCTTC; CDR3: CASSEANYGYTF
V: TRBV28; D: TRBD1; J: TRBJ2-2; size: .; length: 16; DNA: TGTGCCAGCAGTTCACCAGGGACAGGACACACCGGGGAGCTGTTTTTT; CDR3: CASSSPGTGHTGELFF
V: TRBV5-1; D: .; J: TRBJ2-3; size: .; length: 14; DNA: TGCGCCAGCAGCTTGATGGAGGGGGCCAATACGCAGTATTTT; CDR3: CASSLMEGANTQYF
V: TRBV10-3; D: .; J: TRBJ1-2; size: .; length: 12; DNA: TGTGCCATCAGTGAGGGCGGCTATGGCTACACCTTC; CDR3: CAISEGGYGYTF
V: TRBV19; D: .; J: TRBJ2-2; size: once; length: 16; DNA: TGTGCCAGTAGCGCTGACGGGACTCGCAACACCGGGGAGCTGTTTTTT; CDR3: CASSADGTRNTGELFF
V: TRBV11-2; D: TRBD1; J: TRBJ2-1; size: .; length: 16; DNA: TGTGCCAGCGGGACAGGGGGCCTTCTGTCCTACAATGAGCAGTTCTTC; CDR3: CASGTGGLLSYNEQFF
V: TRBV28; D: .; J: TRBJ1-5; size: once; length: 13; DNA: TGTGCCAGCAGTTCCGGGGAGTATCAGCCCCAGCATTTT; CDR3: CASSSGEYQPQHF
V: TRBV7-8; D: TRBD1; J: TRBJ1-1; size: .; length: 14; DNA: TGTGCCAGCAGCTCCGGACAGGGGAACACTGAAGCTTTCTTT; CDR3: CASSSGQGNTEAFF
V: TRBV28; D: .; J: TRBJ1-2; size: .; length: 14; DNA: TGTGCCAGCAGTCGAGGGGGAGGGAACTATGGCTACACCTTC; CDR3: CASSRGGGNYGYTF
V: TRBV27; D: TRBD2; J: TRBJ2-3; size: .; length: 14; DNA: TGTGCCAGCAGTTATCGGGAGGTTACAGATACGCAGTATTTT; CDR3: CASSYREVTDTQYF
V: TRBV11-3; D: .; J: TRBJ2-7; size: .; length: 15; DNA: TGTGCCAGCAGCCTGACGGGACTCTATTCCTACGAGCAGTACTTC; CDR3: CASSLTGLYSYEQYF
V: TRBV10-3; D: .; J: TRBJ1-1; size: .; length: 13; DNA: TGTGCCATCAGACCTACGGGGAACACTGAAGCTTTCTTT; CDR3: CAIRPTGNTEAFF
V: TRBV5-4; D: .; J: TRBJ1-1; size: .; length: 14; DNA: TGTGCCAGCAGTAGGGGCGAGGGTTACACTGAAGCTTTCTTT; CDR3: CASSRGEGYTEAFF
V: TRBV6-5; D: .; J: TRBJ1-2; size: .; length: 14; DNA: TGTGCCAGCAGTAGCCCGGTAGCTAACTATGGCTACACCTTC; CDR3: CASSSPVANYGYTF
V: TRBV28; D: .; J: TRBJ1-4; size: .; length: 13; DNA: TGTGCCAGCAGTTTTGGGGGACCCGAGAAACTGTTTTTT; CDR3: CASSFGGPEKLFF
V: TRBV28; D: .; J: TRBJ2-4; size: .; length: 14; DNA: TGTGCCAGCGGAGGACAGCTAGCCAAAAACATTCAGTACTTC; CDR3: CASGGQLAKNIQYF
V: TRBV7-9; D: .; J: TRBJ2-5; size: .; length: 14; DNA: TGTGCCAGCAGCCGAAGACAGACCCAAGAGACCCAGTACTTC; CDR3: CASSRRQTQETQYF
V: TRBV19; D: .; J: TRBJ2-7; size: .; length: 13; DNA: TGTGCCAGTAGTCCCCGGGGGCGCTACGAGCAGTACTTC; CDR3: CASSPRGRYEQYF
V: TRBV11-1; D: .; J: TRBJ2-1; size: .; length: 15; DNA: TGTGCCAGCAGTCGAGGGGGGAGCTCCTACAATGAGCAGTTCTTC; CDR3: CASSRGGSSYNEQFF
V: TRBV28; D: .; J: TRBJ2-7; size: .; length: 12; DNA: TGTGCCAGCAGGGGGCGCGCTTACGAGCAGTACTTC; CDR3: CASRGRAYEQYF
V: TRBV15; D: TRBD1; J: TRBJ1-2; size: .; length: 15; DNA: TGTGCCACCAGCAGAGCTACAGGGGCCGGCTATGGCTACACCTTC; CDR3: CATSRATGAGYGYTF
V: TRBV6-5; D: .; J: TRBJ2-1; size: .; length: 14; DNA: TGTGCCAGCAGTTCATTGATTGTCGGCAATGAGCAGTTCTTC; CDR3: CASSSLIVGNEQFF
V: TRBV5-1; D: .; J: TRBJ2-1; size: .; length: 13; DNA: TGCGCCAGCAGCTTGGACCAATACAATGAGCAGTTCTTC; CDR3: CASSLDQYNEQFF
V: TRBV5-8; D: TRBD1; J: TRBJ2-7; size: .; length: 15; DNA: TGTGCCAGCAGCCCGGAGACAGGGGGCTTTTACGAGCAGTACTTC; CDR3: CASSPETGGFYEQYF
V: TRBV4-2; D: .; J: TRBJ1-5; size: .; length: 15; DNA: TGTGCCAGCAGCCAAGCCGGGGCAGGTAATCAGCCCCAGCATTTT; CDR3: CASSQAGAGNQPQHF
V: TRBV25-1; D: .; J: TRBJ2-5; size: once; length: 15; DNA: TGTGCCAGCGAGCCCCCCCCGGCCCAGGAGAAGACCCAGTACTTC; CDR3: CASEPPPAQEKTQYF
V: TRBV28; D: .; J: TRBJ1-4; size: .; length: 13; DNA: TGTGCCAGCAGGATACCCGGAGGGGAAAAACTGTTTTTT; CDR3: CASRIPGGEKLFF
V: TRBV19; D: .; J: TRBJ2-7; size: once; length: 15; DNA: TGTGCCAGTAGTATAGGAGACTCCATAGCCTACGAGCAGTACTTC; CDR3: CASSIGDSIAYEQYF
V: TRBV21-1; D: .; J: TRBJ2-7; size: .; length: 14; DNA: TGTGCCAGCAGCAATCCTCCGTGTATTTACGAGCAGTACTTC; CDR3: CASSNPPCIYEQYF
V: TRBV4-1; D: .; J: TRBJ2-7; size: once; length: 19; DNA: TGCGCCAGCAGCCAAGAACGGAGACACCAAACGGGAAGCTCCTACGAGCAGTACTTC; CDR3: CASSQERRHQTGSSYEQYF
V: TRBV6-5; D: .; J: TRBJ1-4; size: .; length: 15; DNA: TGTGCCAGCAGTTACTCGACCGCAACTAATGAAAAACTGTTTTTT; CDR3: CASSYSTATNEKLFF
V: TRBV2; D: .; J: TRBJ1-1; size: .; length: 17; DNA: TGTGCCAGCAGTGAAGGACGGGACCGGAGGGGGAGGACTGAAGCTTTCTTT; CDR3: CASSEGRDRRGRTEAFF
V: TRBV7-3; D: .; J: TRBJ2-3; size: .; length: 13; DNA: TGTGCCAGCAGCTTTCAGAGTGGGGGAACGCAGTATTTT; CDR3: CASSFQSGGTQYF
V: TRBV6-6; D: .; J: TRBJ2-7; size: .; length: 13; DNA: TGTGCCAGCAGCGTCCGACGGGGCCTCGAGCAGTACTTC; CDR3: CASSVRRGLEQYF
V: TRBV14; D: .; J: TRBJ1-5; size: once; length: 18; DNA: TGTGCCAGCAGCCAAGAAGGGACACGACCTTATAGCAATCAGCCCCAGCATTTT; CDR3: CASSQEGTRPYSNQPQHF
V: TRBV5-1; D: .; J: TRBJ2-6; size: .; length: 14; DNA: TGCGCCAGCAGCTTCAGCTCTGGGGCCAACGTCCTGACTTTC; CDR3: CASSFSSGANVLTF
V: TRBV2; D: .; J: TRBJ1-5; size: .; length: 14; DNA: TGTGCCAGTAGGGAGGGGCAAGGCAATCAGCCCCAGCATTTT; CDR3: CASREGQGNQPQHF
V: TRBV6-1; D: .; J: TRBJ1-2; size: .; length: 14; DNA: TGTGCCAGCAGTGAATCGGGCCAGGTCTATGGCTACACCTTC; CDR3: CASSESGQVYGYTF
V: TRBV29-1; D: .; J: TRBJ1-1; size: .; length: 13; DNA: TGCAGCGTTGAACAGGGGAGGAACACTGAAGCTTTCTTT; CDR3: CSVEQGRNTEAFF
V: TRBV5-1; D: .; J: TRBJ2-5; size: .; length: 16; DNA: TGCGCCAGCAGCTTGCGACTTCAAAAGGGGGAGGAGACCCAGTACTTC; CDR3: CASSLRLQKGEETQYF
V: TRBV18; D: .; J: TRBJ2-5; size: .; length: 14; DNA: TGTGCCAGCTCATTTTTCGGACAGCAAGAGACCCAGTACTTC; CDR3: CASSFFGQQETQYF
V: TRBV6-1; D: .; J: TRBJ1-5; size: .; length: 14; DNA: TGTGCCAGCAGTGTGGTAGGGCGCAATCAGCCCCAGCATTTT; CDR3: CASSVVGRNQPQHF
V: TRBV18; D: .; J: TRBJ1-1; size: .; length: 13; DNA: TGTGCCAGCTCCCGGGGGGGGAACACTGAAGCTTTCTTT; CDR3: CASSRGGNTEAFF
V: TRBV29-1; D: .; J: TRBJ2-3; size: .; length: 11; DNA: TGCAGCGTTCGGGCAACAGATACGCAGTATTTT; CDR3: CSVRATDTQYF
V: TRBV18; D: .; J: TRBJ2-7; size: .; length: 16; DNA: TGTGCCAGCTCACCACGTCTCTCGAACCCCTCCTACGAGCAGTACTTC; CDR3: CASSPRLSNPSYEQYF
V: TRBV19; D: TRBD2; J: TRBJ2-5; size: .; length: 13; DNA: TGTGCCAGCGGGGGGGGCCGATGGGAGACCCAGTACTTC; CDR3: CASGGGRWETQYF
V: TRBV5-8; D: TRBD2; J: TRBJ2-1; size: .; length: 17; DNA: TGTGCCAGCAGCTCGGAGATGAGCGGGAGCTCCTACAATGAGCAGTTCTTC; CDR3: CASSSEMSGSSYNEQFF
V: TRBV30; D: .; J: TRBJ2-2; size: once; length: 14; DNA: TGTGCCTGGACCGTAAGGGGCACCACCGGGGAGCTGTTTTTT; CDR3: CAWTVRGTTGELFF
V: TRBV5-1; D: TRBD1; J: TRBJ2-7; size: .; length: 15; DNA: TGCGCCAGCAGCTGGGGGGACAGGGACTCCTACGAGCAGTACTTC; CDR3: CASSWGDRDSYEQYF
V: TRBV9; D: TRBD2; J: TRBJ2-7; size: .; length: 15; DNA: TGTGCCAGCAGCGTAGACCCTCGGGGGGACTACGAGCAGTACTTC; CDR3: CASSVDPRGDYEQYF
V: TRBV18; D: .; J: TRBJ2-7; size: .; length: 14; DNA: TGTGCCAGCTCACCACGAGACTTAGCGGCCGAGCAGTACTTC; CDR3: CASSPRDLAAEQYF
V: TRBV7-9; D: .; J: TRBJ1-1; size: .; length: 15; DNA: TGTGCCAGCAGCTTAACGGGACTAATGAACACTGAAGCTTTCTTT; CDR3: CASSLTGLMNTEAFF
V: TRBV19; D: .; J: TRBJ2-3; size: .; length: 12; DNA: TGTGCCAGTGGAGGAGCGGCAGATACGCAGTATTTT; CDR3: CASGGAADTQYF
V: TRBV4-2; D: TRBD2; J: TRBJ2-5; size: .; length: 17; DNA: TGTGCCAGCAGCCAAGATTGGCGAGCGGGAGAAGCGGAGACCCAGTACTTC; CDR3: CASSQDWRAGEAETQYF
V: TRBV9; D: TRBD2; J: TRBJ2-1; size: .; length: 16; DNA: TGTGCCAGCAGCGCTGGACTAGCGGGAGTTGGTAATGAGCAGTTCTTC; CDR3: CASSAGLAGVGNEQFF